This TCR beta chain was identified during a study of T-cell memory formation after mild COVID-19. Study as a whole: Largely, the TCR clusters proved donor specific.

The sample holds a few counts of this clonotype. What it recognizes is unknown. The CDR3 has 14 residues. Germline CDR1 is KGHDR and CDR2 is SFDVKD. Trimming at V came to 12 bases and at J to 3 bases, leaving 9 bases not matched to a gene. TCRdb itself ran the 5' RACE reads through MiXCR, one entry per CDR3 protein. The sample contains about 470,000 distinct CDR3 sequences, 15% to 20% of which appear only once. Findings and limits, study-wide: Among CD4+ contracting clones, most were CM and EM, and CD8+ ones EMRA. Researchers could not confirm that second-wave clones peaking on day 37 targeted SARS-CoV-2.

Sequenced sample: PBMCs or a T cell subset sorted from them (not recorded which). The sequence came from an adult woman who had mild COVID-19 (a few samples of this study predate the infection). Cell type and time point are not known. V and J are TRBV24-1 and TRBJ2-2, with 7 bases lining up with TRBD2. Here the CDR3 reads CAPRPSGYTGELFF. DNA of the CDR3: TGTGCCCCGAGGCCTAGCGGATACACCGGGGAGCTGTTTTTT.